What follows are 26 T cell receptor beta chains derived from one specimen sequenced in a study of Graves' ophthalmopathy and Graves' hyperthyroidism. Amplifying from RNA transcripts, the study obtained TCR beta CDR3 regions. First-round RT-PCR used HTBI primers; second-round multiplex PCR followed. TCRdb recomputed calls from the multiplex PCR reads with MiXCR, one row per CDR3 protein. Of approximately 330,000 distinct CDR3 sequences listed, around a sixth are singletons. Source material: peripheral blood. Source of these receptors: an adult man with Graves' ophthalmopathy.

The rearrangement joins TRBV11-2 to TRBJ2-2; TRBD2 matches at 14 bases. The germline CDR1 and CDR2 sequences are SGHAT and FQNNGV. The CDR3 spans 18 residues. The trim removed 1 base at V and 5 bases at J, leaving 6 bases unmatched. The CDR3 DNA reads as TGTGCCAGCAGCTTAGCTCTCTGGACTAGCGGGGGGACCGGGGAGCTGTTTTTT. Protein sequence: CASSLALWTSGGTGELFF.

The sample holds many counts of this clonotype. The chain couples TRBV4-3 to TRBJ2-5, with 11 bases matching TRBD2. The CDR3 has 19 residues. The trim removed 3 bases at V and 2 bases at J, leaving 14 bases unmatched. Per germline, CDR1 LGHNA and CDR2 YSLEER. The CDR3, as DNA: TGCGCCAGCAGCCAGGGACTAGCGGTAACGCGGTGGGCACAAGAGACCCAGTACTTC. Protein: CASSQGLAVTRWAQETQYF.

At least ten counts were recorded for this clonotype. V is TRBV7-2 and J is TRBJ1-2; D not certain. V lost 2 bases, J lost 8 bases, and 12 bases lay in between. This CDR3 has 13 residues. Per the germline V gene, CDR1 is SGHTA and CDR2 is FQGNSA. CDR3 sequence reads: CASSLLGPRGYTF. The DNA for the CDR3 is TGTGCCAGCAGCTTACTGGGCCCCCGGGGCTACACCTTC.

This clonotype was found many times. This chain joins TRBV20-1 and TRBJ2-7, with 9 bases fitting TRBD2. CDR3 length equals 17 residues. Trimming took 0 bases from V and 5 from J; bases not matched to a gene: 14. Germline CDR1 DFQATT, CDR2 SNEGSKA (reference sequence). Written as DNA, the CDR3 is TGCAGTGCTAGAGACCCTATCAGGCCTAGCGGGATCGACGAGCAGTACTTC. Translating gives CSARDPIRPSGIDEQYF.

The rearrangement joins TRBV5-1 to TRBJ2-4, with TRBD1 matching over 8 bases. V dropped 4 bases and J dropped 0; count of bases not matched to a gene: 15. The CDR3 has 19 residues. Per the germline V gene, CDR1 is SGHRS and CDR2 is YFSETQ. CDR3 DNA sequence: TGCGCCAGCAGCCCCCTAGAAGGGACAGGAGCTCTAGCCAAAAACATTCAGTACTTC. The encoded protein is CASSPLEGTGALAKNIQYF.

This clonotype was detected many times. At one of its ends the junction is not consistent with the germline gene, which may arise from a read error. CDR3 coding DNA: TGCGGCCTTAACGAGCAGTACTTC. The encoded protein is CGLNEQYF. The gene calls are TRBV12-3 or TRBV12-4 and TRBJ2-7; D is uncertain. CDR3 size: 8 residues.

There are many counts of this clonotype. This CDR3 is CASSHTGGGTEAFF. Written as DNA, the CDR3 is TGTGCCAGCAGTCACACAGGGGGCGGGACTGAAGCTTTCTTT. The V call is TRBV12-3 or TRBV12-4, the J call TRBJ1-1, with 9 bases that match TRBD1. The CDR3 is 14 amino acids. J was trimmed by 5 bases and V by 5 bases; bases with no gene match: 6.

In its sample, this clonotype was seen many times. CDR3 sequence reads: CASSHGGASGPQHF. The DNA for the CDR3 is TGTGCCAGCAGCCATGGCGGGGCTTCAGGGCCCCAGCATTTT. The rearrangement joins TRBV3-1 to TRBJ1-5; tentatively, D is TRBD1 (5 bases). This CDR3 has 14 amino acids. Between the trimmed V and J ends, which lost 3 bases and 9 bases, there was a span of 15 bases. Germline V gives CDR1 LGHDT, CDR2 YNNKEL (reference sequence). Full variable domain (rest looked up from reference TRBV3-1 and TRBJ1-5): DTAVSQTPKYLVTQMGNDKSIKCEQNLGHDTMYWYKQDSKKFLKIMFSYNNKELIINETVPNRFSPKSPDKAHLNLHINSLELGDSAVYFCASSHGGASGPQHFGDGTRLSIL.

V and J are TRBV19 and TRBJ2-2, with D hard to call. The germline V gene has CDR1 LNHDA and CDR2 SQIVND (reference sequence). This CDR3 comprises 15 residues. Trimming pared 0 bases from V and 1 base from J, leaving 6 bases between. The CDR3 DNA follows: TGTGCCAGTAGTATAGATCTTCTGAACACCGGGGAGCTGTTTTTT. Protein product: CASSIDLLNTGELFF.

J is TRBJ2-7 and V is TRBV27, with D possibly matching TRBD1 (5 bases). CDR1 and CDR2 (germline): MNHEY, SMNVEV (reference sequence). CDR3 length: 13 amino acids. With 9 bases removed from V and 7 bases from J, the gap between germline ends came to 19 bases. The CDR3 coding sequence is TGTGCCAGTGGGGCGGTAGAGGATCGTGAGCAGTACTTC. This gives the protein CASGAVEDREQYF.

This clonotype was observed at least ten times. This chain uses TRBV24-1 with TRBJ2-2; D possibly corresponds to TRBD1 (6 bases). The CDR3 has 16 residues. The ends were cut back, 5 bases at V and 1 base at J, with 13 bases in the middle. Germline V gene sequence: CDR1 KGHDR, CDR2 SFDVKD. CDR3 amino acids: CATSAPRQENTGELFF. DNA for the CDR3: TGTGCCACCAGTGCGCCCCGACAGGAGAACACCGGGGAGCTGTTTTTT.

This clonotype has ten or more counts. The V call is TRBV12-5, the J call TRBJ1-1; D perhaps matches TRBD1 (6 bases). The CDR3 extends over 14 amino acids. The ends were cut back, 5 bases at V and 6 bases at J, with 16 bases in the middle. Germline assignment: CDR1 LGHNT and CDR2 FRNRAP. DNA of the CDR3: TGTGCTAGTGGTCAAGGGGGGGGGTTCGCTGAAGCTTTCTTT. It is translated as CASGQGGGFAEAFF.

The chain combines TRBV7-2 with TRBJ2-7, with a possible D match to TRBD2 (6 bases). Trimming removed 4 bases at V and 1 base at J, with 14 bases between. The length of the CDR3 is 15 residues. The V gene's germline CDR1 is SGHTA and CDR2 FQGNSA. The CDR3 region is CASSSFGGLSYEQYF. Here the CDR3 DNA reads TGTGCCAGCAGCTCCTTCGGGGGATTATCCTACGAGCAGTACTTC.

The rearrangement uses TRBV7-8 and TRBJ1-5; D uncertain. The CDR3 sequence is 12 residues long. Germline CDR1 is SGHVS and CDR2 is FQNEAQ. Between the trimmed V and J ends, which lost 3 bases and 9 bases, there was a span of 9 bases. CDR3 residues: CASSFDKVPQHF. In nucleotides, the CDR3 is TGTGCCAGCAGCTTCGACAAGGTGCCCCAGCATTTT. Full variable domain (outside the CDR3, taken from reference TRBV7-8 and TRBJ1-5): GAGVSQSPRYKVAKRGQDVALRCDPISGHVSLFWYQQALGQGPEFLTYFQNEAQLDKSGLPSDRFFAERPEGSVSTLKIQRTQQEDSAVYLCASSFDKVPQHFGDGTRLSIL.

This clonotype was detected ten times or more. The chain recombines TRBV6-2 or TRBV6-3 with TRBJ1-5; 10 nucleotides match TRBD1. V shed 5 bases, J shed 11 bases, and the junction held 15 bases outside the gene matches. Germline V lookup: CDR1 MNHEY, CDR2 SVGEGT. The CDR3 contains 16 residues. CDR3 region: CASSDPGQGKSAAQHF. CDR3 in DNA: TGTGCCAGCAGTGATCCGGGACAGGGGAAATCAGCGGCCCAGCATTTT.

This clonotype has ten or more counts. The chain recombines TRBV12-3 or TRBV12-4 with TRBJ1-1; TRBD1 might be the D (6 bases). V dropped 0 bases and J dropped 3 bases, with 11 bases sitting between them. This CDR3 is built from 15 residues. The CDR3 loop is CASSLAGAFDTEAFF. The CDR3 coding sequence is TGTGCCAGCAGTTTAGCGGGGGCTTTCGACACTGAAGCTTTCTTT.

Worth noting for this clonotype: Just one base apart from a much larger clone, this may be a read error. The chain is built from TRBV7-7 and TRBJ1-1; D gene uncertain. CDR3 length: 13 amino acids. Looked up from germline, CDR1 is SSHAT and CDR2 is FNYEAQ (reference sequence). The CDR3 DNA is TGTGCTAGCAGCTTAGCGTACCAATCTGAAGCTTTCTTT. Translation: CASSLAYQSEAFF.

This clonotype was detected ten times or more. The gene calls are TRBV28 and TRBJ2-5, with D perhaps TRBD2 (5 bases). Germline CDR1 is MDHEN and CDR2 is SYDVKM. V was cut by 6 bases and J by 3 bases, with 8 bases left in between. This CDR3 comprises 12 residues. The CDR3 spells CASRPGKETQYF. The DNA for the CDR3 is TGTGCCAGCAGACCGGGGAAAGAGACCCAGTACTTC.

This clonotype was seen repeatedly, ten times or more. The gene calls are TRBV15 and TRBJ1-1, with D unclear. V was cut by 4 bases and J by 6 bases, with 18 bases left in between. There are 15 residues in the CDR3. CDR1 and CDR2 (germline): LNHNV, YYDKDF (reference sequence). CDR3 DNA: TGTGCCACCAGCAACCCTAAAAAGGAAGTCGCTGAAGCTTTCTTT. It codes for CATSNPKKEVAEAFF.

The chain recombines TRBV12-3 or TRBV12-4 with TRBJ2-2; the D gene is possibly TRBD2 (5 bases). V was trimmed by 7 bases and J by 1 base, leaving 10 bases between them. The CDR3 consists of 14 residues. CDR3 coding DNA: TGTGCCAGCACCTTAGCGAGGAACACCGGGGAGCTGTTTTTT. It specifies CASTLARNTGELFF.

This clonotype was detected a few times. The gene calls are TRBV7-2 and TRBJ2-2; 11 bases are shared with TRBD2. The CDR3 spans 19 residues. Germline lookup yields CDR1 SGHTA and CDR2 FQGNSA. With V trimmed by 0 bases and J by 4 bases, 10 bases remained unmatched. This CDR3 is CASSLALVAGGQGTGELFF. CDR3 DNA: TGTGCCAGCAGCTTAGCGCTGGTAGCGGGAGGGCAGGGCACCGGGGAGCTGTTTTTT.

In this sample, this clonotype turned up many times. The chain links TRBV4-2 to TRBJ1-1; no clear D gene. Trimming shortened V by 4 bases and J by 8 bases, and 14 bases separated the two germline ends. The germline V gene has CDR1 LGHNA and CDR2 YNFKEQ. This CDR3 is 13 amino acids long. CDR3 loop: CASSLMSSPEAFF. CDR3 in DNA: TGTGCCAGCAGCCTTATGAGTAGTCCCGAAGCTTTCTTT.

This clonotype was seen at least ten times. The chain links TRBV6-1 to TRBJ1-1; unclear D gene. V gave up 4 bases and J gave up 5 bases, with 8 bases separating them. This CDR3 region has 12 residues. Germline V gene lookup returns CDR1 MNHNS and CDR2 SASEGT. The CDR3 sequence: CASSALVTEAFF. The DNA for the CDR3 is TGTGCCAGCAGTGCGTTGGTGACTGAAGCTTTCTTT.

Many counts were recorded for this clonotype. The CDR3 here is CASSPRRMIYEQYF. The CDR3 DNA follows: TGTGCCAGCAGTCCGCGGCGGATGATCTACGAGCAGTACTTC. The rearrangement joins TRBV28 to TRBJ2-7; no firm D call. Trimming pared 5 bases from V and 3 bases from J, leaving 14 bases between. The CDR3 runs 14 residues. Per germline, CDR1 MDHEN and CDR2 SYDVKM.

This clonotype was observed at least ten times. V is TRBV30 and J is TRBJ2-6; 10 bases line up with TRBD2. V dropped 5 bases and J dropped 1; count of bases not matched to a gene: 2. The germline V gene has CDR1 GTSNPN and CDR2 SVGIG (reference sequence). The CDR3 has 15 residues. CDR3 nucleotide sequence: TGTGCCTGGGAGCGGGGGGGATCTGGGGCCAACGTCCTGACTTTC. This gives the protein CAWERGGSGANVLTF.

This clonotype appeared many times. V and J are TRBV10-3 and TRBJ1-6; 8 nucleotides agree with TRBD1. J was trimmed by 9 bases and V by 10 bases; bases with no gene match: 8. This CDR3 contains 13 residues. Germline-derived CDR1 and CDR2 are ENHRY and SYGVKD. CDR3 residues: CATQGAGASPLHF. CDR3 nucleotides: TGTGCCACCCAGGGGGCGGGGGCTTCACCCCTCCACTTT.